The 10 T cell receptor beta chains listed next were all sequenced from one sample in a study of identical twins. MiXCR, run by TCRdb on the 5' RACE reads, gives a single entry per CDR3 protein. The sample consists of about 450,000 distinct CDR3 sequences, roughly 18% of them appearing once. Sample: naive T cells sorted from blood. The receptors originated from a man between 45 and 60 years old in good health.

This chain links TRBV20-1 with TRBJ2-7; 7 bases agree with TRBD1. The germline V gene encodes CDR1 DFQATT and CDR2 SNEGSKA (reference sequence). V shed 0 bases, J shed 3 bases, and the junction held 8 bases outside the gene matches. The CDR3 runs 15 residues. The CDR3 DNA sequence: TGCAGTGCTAGAGATCGAGACAGGGTGTTCTACGAGCAGTACTTC. Its translation: CSARDRDRVFYEQYF.

The V call is TRBV18, the J call TRBJ2-6, with D perhaps matching TRBD1 or TRBD2 (6 bases each). Germline V gives CDR1 KGHSH, CDR2 LQKENI. The CDR3 is 15 residues long. The V and J ends lost 4 bases and 0 bases respectively, with 7 bases between them. In DNA form, the CDR3 reads TGTGCCAGCTCACGGGGGGCCTCTGGGGCCAACGTCCTGACTTTC. It encodes CASSRGASGANVLTF.

This clonotype came up many times. V gene TRBV5-1 combines with J gene TRBJ1-1; TRBD1 matches at 7 bases. V was pared by 0 bases and J by 0 bases, with 8 bases of the junction left unmatched. CDR1 SGHRS and CDR2 YFSETQ come from the germline V gene. CDR3 size: 17 residues. CDR3: CASSLGGGEGMNTEAFF. The CDR3 DNA reads TGCGCCAGCAGCTTGGGAGGGGGCGAGGGAATGAACACTGAAGCTTTCTTT.

The table lists this clonotype with a few counts. In nucleotides, the CDR3 is TGCAGCGCCAGGACGGAACAAGAGACCCAGTACTTC. It codes for CSARTEQETQYF. The gene calls are TRBV29-1 and TRBJ2-5; D unclear. CDR1 is SQVTM, CDR2 ANQGSEA, per germline. The CDR3 totals 12 residues. The V end was cut by 7 bases, the J end by 2 bases, with 11 bases between.

This clonotype was seen at least ten times. The chain links TRBV7-2 to TRBJ2-4; D could derive from TRBD1 or TRBD2 (5 bases each). The V end lost 1 base, the J end lost 9 bases, and 7 bases lay between the germline ends. The CDR3 covers 12 residues. Germline assignment: CDR1 SGHTA and CDR2 FQGNSA. The CDR3 nucleotides are TGTGCCAGCAGCTTAGAGAGGGGCATTCAGTACTTC. Translated: CASSLERGIQYF.

This clonotype was recorded a few times. The CDR3 nucleotides read TGTGCCAGCAGCCACCGGGGACTAGCAGTTGAGCAGTTCTTC. It yields the protein CASSHRGLAVEQFF. The chain combines TRBV7-9 with TRBJ2-1; TRBD2 matches at 9 bases. The CDR3 loop spans 14 amino acids. J was trimmed by 9 bases and V by 5 bases; bases with no gene match: 8. Germline V gives CDR1 SEHNR, CDR2 FQNEAQ (reference sequence). Full variable domain (remainder filled in from reference TRBV7-9 and TRBJ2-1): DTGVSQNPRHKITKRGQNVTFRCDPISEHNRLYWYRQTLGQGPEFLTYFQNEAQLEKSRLLSDRFSAERPKGSFSTLEIQRTEQGDSAMYLCASSHRGLAVEQFFGPGTRLTVL.

The rearrangement uses TRBV20-1 and TRBJ2-1, with D uncertain. Germline V CDR1 and CDR2: DFQATT, SNEGSKA (reference sequence). The V end was cut by 1 base, the J end by 6 bases, with 13 bases between. CDR3 length: 14 amino acids. The CDR3 DNA is TGCAGTGCTAGAGTAGCAGGTCTGCGCAATGAGCAGTTCTTC. Amino acids: CSARVAGLRNEQFF.

This clonotype was recorded a few times. This chain joins TRBV10-3 and TRBJ1-4; D perhaps matches TRBD1 (5 bases). The CDR3 runs 16 residues. Germline V gene data show CDR1 as ENHRY and CDR2 as SYGVKD. Deletions cut 1 base from V and 7 bases from J, with 16 bases between. The CDR3 DNA is TGTGCCATCAGTGAGTTCGGTGGGGGACTCGGTGAAAAACTGTTTTTT. This translates into CAISEFGGGLGEKLFF.

The V and J genes are TRBV5-1 and TRBJ1-2, with TRBD1 matching over 7 bases. The CDR3 has 14 amino acids. Germline assignment: CDR1 SGHRS and CDR2 YFSETQ. After removal of 5 bases from V and 6 bases from J, the junction contained 10 bases not matched to a gene. DNA of the CDR3: TGCGCCAGCAGTCAGGGACAGCAATCCGATGGCTACACCTTC. Amino acid sequence: CASSQGQQSDGYTF.

This clonotype was detected a few times. The rearrangement uses TRBV7-9 and TRBJ2-6; D gene uncertain. This CDR3 region has 12 residues. V was clipped by 8 bases and J by 7 bases, with 9 bases between them. From germline, CDR1 is SEHNR and CDR2 FQNEAQ (reference sequence). CDR3 sequence reads: CASGLGANVLTF. For the CDR3, the DNA is TGTGCCAGCGGGCTTGGCGCCAACGTCCTGACTTTC.